Listed here are 30 T cell receptor beta chains from one sample, sequenced in a study of PD-1 blockade in classical Hodgkin lymphoma. The method was immunoSEQ multiplex PCR; TCRdb's version includes in-frame clones alone and lacks a portion of them. The repertoire holds 95,000 to 100,000 clones, with about 89% as singletons. Every one of the patients relapsed after autologous stem cell transplantation (brentuximab vedotin exposure was variable). The source material was peripheral blood mononuclear cells (PBMCs), sampled before the second cycle of nivolumab. All receptors derive from a human donor with classical Hodgkin lymphoma.

The chain recombines TRBV27 with TRBJ2-7, with 12 positions matching TRBD2. J lost 0 bases, V lost 6 bases, and 6 bases had no gene match. CDR1 is MNHEY and CDR2 is SMNVEV in the germline V gene (reference sequence). This CDR3 is 16 amino acids long. CDR3 amino acids: CASRPLAGGTSYEQYF. The CDR3 bases are TGTGCCAGCAGACCCCTAGCGGGGGGGACCTCCTACGAGCAGTACTTC.

This chain links TRBV6-4 with TRBJ2-2; 7 positions match TRBD2. Looked up from germline, CDR1 is MRHNA and CDR2 is SNTAGT. The V segment lost 6 bases and the J segment 5 bases; nucleotides outside the gene matches: 3. CDR3 length equals 13 residues. The CDR3 here is CASRGGRTGELFF. CDR3 DNA sequence: TGTGCCAGCAGGGGAGGGAGGACCGGGGAGCTGTTTTTT.

The V call is TRBV4-3, the J call TRBJ2-7, with D possibly being TRBD1 (6 bases). Looked up from germline, CDR1 is LGHNA and CDR2 is YSLEER. The CDR3 consists of 16 residues. Trimming pared 4 bases from V and 0 bases from J, leaving 16 bases between. The CDR3 region is CASSLGTPTVSYEQYF. The CDR3 DNA reads TGCGCCAGCAGCCTAGGGACACCCACTGTCTCCTACGAGCAGTACTTC.

The CDR3: CASSLEGAVLNTEAFF. The CDR3 DNA reads TGTGCCAGCAGCCTGGAGGGGGCAGTCTTGAACACTGAAGCTTTCTTT. The rearrangement links TRBV7-3 to TRBJ1-1; TRBD1 matches at 7 bases. The CDR3 has 16 amino acids. The V gene end was trimmed by 5 bases and the J gene end by 0 bases; junction bases not matched to a gene: 9. The germline V gene has CDR1 SGHTA and CDR2 FQGTGA. The full variable domain, in which reference TRBV7-3 and TRBJ1-1 provide the parts outside the CDR3, is GAGVSQTPSNKVTEKGKYVELRCDPISGHTALYWYRQSLGQGPEFLIYFQGTGAADDSGLPNDRFFAVRPEGSVSTLKIQRTERGDSAVYLCASSLEGAVLNTEAFFGQGTRLTVV.

The V call is TRBV10-3, the J call TRBJ1-2; D uncertain. From germline, CDR1 is ENHRY and CDR2 SYGVKD. The CDR3 extends over 13 amino acids. V gave up 2 bases and J gave up 7 bases, with 11 bases separating them. The CDR3 bases are TGTGCCATCAGTGAGAGGAGGGTAAGTGGCTACACCTTC. Amino acids: CAISERRVSGYTF.

This chain links TRBV7-8 with TRBJ2-7; the match to TRBD2 covers 7 bases. Trimming removed 5 bases from V and 0 bases from J; junction bases left unmatched: 13. The CDR3 is 17 amino acids. Germline V gives CDR1 SGHVS, CDR2 FQNEAQ. CDR3 in amino acids: CASSQEAGIPSSYEQYF. CDR3 DNA: TGTGCCAGCAGCCAGGAAGCGGGGATCCCATCCTCCTACGAGCAGTACTTC. The variable domain in full, with the rest retrieved from reference TRBV7-8 and TRBJ2-7, is GAGVSQSPRYKVAKRGQDVALRCDPISGHVSLFWYQQALGQGPEFLTYFQNEAQLDKSGLPSDRFFAERPEGSVSTLKIQRTQQEDSAVYLCASSQEAGIPSSYEQYFGPGTRLTVT.

V and J are TRBV6-1 and TRBJ2-5; no firm D call. The V gene's germline CDR1 is MNHNS and CDR2 SASEGT. This CDR3 is 15 amino acids long. V lost 1 base, J lost 5 bases, and 14 bases lay in between. DNA for the CDR3: TGTGCCAGCAGTGAAGGAATATTCTGGGTGGAGACCCAGTACTTC. Translated: CASSEGIFWVETQYF.

The CDR3 nucleotides read TGTGCCTGGAGTGTACAAATCCTCTTGGGGACCAGCTCCTATAATTCACCCCTCCACTTT. Translating it yields CAWSVQILLGTSSYNSPLHF. The chain recombines TRBV30 with TRBJ1-6, with D possibly being TRBD1 (5 bases). Germline loops: CDR1 GTSNPN, CDR2 SVGIG (reference sequence). The CDR3 sequence is 20 residues long. V gave up 0 bases and J gave up 0 bases, with 21 bases separating them.

The chain has TRBV11-2 and TRBJ2-1; D is possibly TRBD1 (7 bases). CDR1 and CDR2 from the germline V gene are SGHAT and FQNNGV. This CDR3 is built from 12 residues. Trimming cost V 5 bases and J 15 bases, with 17 bases left between them. As DNA, the CDR3 is TGTGCCAGCAGCGGCGCAGGGGGGACGCGGTTCTTC. Translated: CASSGAGGTRFF.

The chain carries TRBV28 and TRBJ2-5; 11 positions agree with TRBD2. The germline gives CDR1 MDHEN, CDR2 SYDVKM. CDR3 length equals 16 residues. Trimming at V came to 8 bases and at J to 2 bases, leaving 10 bases not matched to a gene. CDR3 in DNA: TGTGCCAGCTCAGAGGGGACTAGCGGATTACAAGAGACCCAGTACTTC. This codes for CASSEGTSGLQETQYF.

The chain carries TRBV7-8 and TRBJ1-2; D ambiguous. CDR1 SGHVS and CDR2 FQNEAQ come from the germline V gene. V was trimmed by 2 bases and J by 7 bases, leaving 14 bases between them. The CDR3 consists of 14 residues. CDR3 amino acids: CASSLKPGTLGYTF. The CDR3 region has the DNA TGTGCCAGCAGCTTAAAGCCGGGTACCCTTGGCTACACCTTC.

In regard to this clone: This same CDR3 is encoded by further DNA sequences in the sample. V is TRBV6-5 and J is TRBJ2-7; 8 positions match TRBD1. The CDR3 sequence is 14 residues long. Germline V gene data show CDR1 as MNHEY and CDR2 as SVGAGI. V dropped 6 bases and J dropped 0; count of bases not matched to a gene: 4. CDR3 bases: TGTGCCAGCAGCCGACAGGGGAGCTCCTACGAGCAGTACTTC. Residues: CASSRQGSSYEQYF.

The gene calls are TRBV6-5 and TRBJ1-2; the match to TRBD1 covers 7 bases. Germline CDR1 and CDR2: MNHEY and SVGAGI. CDR3 length equals 13 residues. V gave up 6 bases and J gave up 6 bases; unmatched junction bases: 7. The CDR3 DNA reads as TGTGCCAGCAGGCCGACAGGGTATCATGGCTACACCTTC. It yields the protein CASRPTGYHGYTF.

V and J are TRBV5-1 and TRBJ2-5, with 7 bases identical to TRBD1. Unmatched junction bases numbered 12, after V lost 2 bases and J lost 5 bases. Germline V CDR1 and CDR2: SGHRS, YFSETQ. The CDR3 length is 16 residues. CDR3 coding DNA: TGCGCCAGCAGCTTCGGTCTGACAGGGCGTTCGGAGACCCAGTACTTC. Residues: CASSFGLTGRSETQYF. Using reference TRBV5-1 and TRBJ2-5 for the parts outside the CDR3, the full variable domain is KAGVTQTPRYLIKTRGQQVTLSCSPISGHRSVSWYQQTPGQGLQFLFEYFSETQRNKGNFPGRFSGRQFSNSRSEMNVSTLELGDSALYLCASSFGLTGRSETQYFGPGTRLLVL.

The chain uses TRBV19 and TRBJ2-1; no firm D call. Germline loops: CDR1 LNHDA, CDR2 SQIVND (reference sequence). The length of the CDR3 is 14 residues. Trimming pared 3 bases from V and 0 bases from J, leaving 6 bases between. CDR3 protein: CASSIDFSYNEQFF. The CDR3 nucleotides read TGTGCCAGTAGTATCGACTTCTCCTACAATGAGCAGTTCTTC.

The chain joins TRBV7-2 to TRBJ2-5; no reliable D call. Germline V gene sequence: CDR1 SGHTA, CDR2 FQGNSA. CDR3 length: 12 amino acids. V was trimmed by 1 base and J by 5 bases, leaving 5 bases between them. CDR3 amino acids: CASSLDWETQYF. DNA for the CDR3: TGTGCCAGCAGCTTAGACTGGGAGACCCAGTACTTC.

The chain joins TRBV5-4 to TRBJ2-1; 8 bases are shared with TRBD1. There are 16 residues in the CDR3. V trimming: 4 bases; J trimming: 8 bases; junction bases outside the gene matches: 14. CDR1 and CDR2 from the germline V gene are SGHNT and YYREEE (reference sequence). CDR3 protein: CASSLIGQGLGDEQFF. The CDR3 bases are TGTGCCAGCAGCCTTATCGGACAGGGACTTGGCGATGAGCAGTTCTTC.

V gene TRBV5-1 combines with J gene TRBJ1-2; 7 nucleotides agree with TRBD1. The CDR3 totals 14 residues. The J segment lost 3 bases and the V segment lost 4 bases, leaving 6 bases of the junction unmatched. From germline, CDR1 is SGHRS and CDR2 YFSETQ. CDR3 DNA sequence: TGCGCCAGCAGCAGGGACAGTAGCGACTATGGCTACACCTTC. Protein: CASSRDSSDYGYTF.

The rearrangement uses TRBV7-6 and TRBJ2-7; weak D call: TRBD2 (6 bases). Trimming pared 1 base from V and 0 bases from J, leaving 10 bases between. Germline loops: CDR1 SGHVS, CDR2 FNYEAQ. This CDR3 is built from 15 residues. Here the CDR3 reads CASSLGWGGSYEQYF. As DNA, the CDR3 is TGTGCCAGCAGCTTAGGATGGGGAGGCTCCTACGAGCAGTACTTC.

This chain links TRBV30 with TRBJ1-6; D is possibly TRBD1 (6 bases). The CDR3 loop spans 14 amino acids. The germline V gene encodes CDR1 GTSNPN and CDR2 SVGIG (reference sequence). V was shortened by 4 bases and J by 9 bases, with 16 bases between the two germline ends. CDR3 nucleotides: TGTGCCTGGACCGGAACGGTCAGGGGTTCACCCCTCCACTTT. It specifies CAWTGTVRGSPLHF.

The CDR3 region has the DNA TGCAGTGCCCGGACAGGCGGGGGGCAGTACTTC. Its protein is CSARTGGGQYF. V usage is TRBV20-1 and J usage is TRBJ2-5; D perhaps matches TRBD2 (8 bases). The CDR3 sequence is 11 residues long. CDR1 DFQATT and CDR2 SNEGSKA come from the germline V gene (reference sequence). V was trimmed by 6 bases and J by 11 bases, leaving 16 bases between them.

The chain is built from TRBV19 and TRBJ1-5; D call uncertain. The CDR3 is 14 residues long. Trimming removed 3 bases from V and 1 base from J, with 7 bases in between. Germline CDR1 reads LNHDA; CDR2 reads SQIVND (reference sequence). The CDR3: CASSISVSNQPQHF. CDR3 bases: TGTGCCAGTAGTATTTCAGTAAGCAATCAGCCCCAGCATTTT. Looking up the rest from reference TRBV19 and TRBJ1-5 gives the full variable domain: DGGITQSPKYLFRKEGQNVTLSCEQNLNHDAMYWYRQDPGQGLRLIYYSQIVNDFQKGDIAEGYSVSREKKESFPLTVTSAQKNPTAFYLCASSISVSNQPQHFGDGTRLSIL.

The genes are TRBV7-8 and TRBJ1-1; D is possibly TRBD1 (6 bases). Per germline, CDR1 SGHVS and CDR2 FQNEAQ. Trimming pared 5 bases from V and 0 bases from J, leaving 19 bases between. The CDR3 is 17 residues long. Written as DNA, the CDR3 is TGTGCCAGCAGCGAGTACCGGCCAGAGGGGGTGAACACTGAAGCTTTCTTT. This encodes CASSEYRPEGVNTEAFF.

This rearrangement joins TRBV10-3 to TRBJ1-1; TRBD1 matches at 9 bases. J gave up 0 bases and V 8 bases, and 4 bases lay outside the gene matches. This CDR3 is 14 amino acids long. CDR1 and CDR2 (germline): ENHRY, SYGVKD. CDR3 DNA: TGTGCCATCGGGACAGGGTCCATGAACACTGAAGCTTTCTTT. This translates into CAIGTGSMNTEAFF.

The chain carries TRBV7-2 and TRBJ2-3; 7 bases are a match to TRBD1. V shed 5 bases and J 1 base; nucleotides not matched to a gene: 6. The CDR3 totals 15 residues. CDR1 is SGHTA, CDR2 FQGNSA, per germline. The CDR3 sequence: CASSNYGTGTDTQYF. In nucleotides, the CDR3 is TGTGCCAGCAGCAACTACGGGACAGGCACAGATACGCAGTATTTT.

J is TRBJ1-4 and V is TRBV27; D is unclear. The V gene's germline CDR1 is MNHEY and CDR2 SMNVEV (reference sequence). V gave up 5 bases and J gave up 0 bases, with 10 bases separating them. The CDR3 runs 15 residues. The CDR3 is CASSAIFATNEKLFF. As DNA, the CDR3 is TGTGCCAGCAGTGCGATATTTGCAACTAATGAAAAACTGTTTTTT.

The rearrangement uses TRBV7-2 and TRBJ1-5; TRBD1 aligns across 8 bases. The CDR3 runs to 15 residues. Trimming took 5 bases from V and 4 from J; bases not matched to a gene: 7. From germline, CDR1 is SGHTA and CDR2 FQGNSA. CDR3 bases: TGTGCCAGCAGCCCTAGGACAGGGCGGAATCAGCCCCAGCATTTT. Residues: CASSPRTGRNQPQHF.

The chain combines TRBV21-1 with TRBJ1-5; the table's TRBD1 call for D was not verified on the DNA. TRBV21-1 is noted as a pseudogene. This CDR3 has 18 amino acids. CDR3 region: CASSKAVRGGRSNQPQHF. The CDR3 nucleotides read TGTGCCAGCAGCAAAGCCGTGAGAGGGGGTAGGAGCAATCAGCCCCAGCATTTT.

The chain uses TRBV6-5 and TRBJ2-1, with D perhaps TRBD2 (6 bases). Germline V CDR1 and CDR2: MNHEY, SVGAGI. The V and J ends lost 3 bases and 12 bases respectively, with 12 bases between them. This CDR3 spans 12 amino acids. The CDR3 DNA is TGTGCCAGCAGTTATGGTGCGGGGCTGCAGTTCTTC. Encoded protein: CASSYGAGLQFF.

The chain joins TRBV7-7 to TRBJ2-1; TRBD2 matches 8 bases. V lost 1 base, J lost 4 bases, and 3 bases stayed unmatched. CDR3 size: 15 residues. CDR1 and CDR2 (germline): SSHAT, FNYEAQ (reference sequence). The CDR3 nucleotides read TGTGCCAGCAGCTTAGTAGCGGGGTCATACAATGAGCAGTTCTTC. Its protein is CASSLVAGSYNEQFF. The variable domain in full, completed from reference TRBV7-7 and TRBJ2-1, reads GAGVSQSPRYKVTKRGQDVTLRCDPISSHATLYWYQQALGQGPEFLTYFNYEAQPDKSGLPSDRFSAERPEGSISTLTIQRTEQRDSAMYRCASSLVAGSYNEQFFGPGTRLTVL.